The 18 T cell receptor beta chains below were found in one sample sequenced in a study of T cells after yellow fever vaccination (dated by TCRdb to the late 2010s). The intended sense of this specimen's treatment or condition label: live attenuated yellow fever vaccine strain. Receptors were amplified or captured by 5' RACE. The data were produced on an Illumina HiSeq 2500. In TCRdb, the public reads were trimmed at Q25 with fastp and aligned with MiXCR, with productive beta chains retained. Rows with one shared CDR3 protein collapse into an entry with the most common genes and DNA. Here the sample has 450,000 to 650,000 distinct CDR3 sequences; 21% occur a single time. The leading ten clones occupy about 16% of the sample. The sequencing used PBMCs, collected approximately 22 days after the first yellow fever vaccination. The receptor set was obtained from a man aged 18 to 29 who received the YFV17D yellow fever vaccine.

V gene TRBV3-1 combines with J gene TRBJ2-7; D is possibly TRBD1 (6 bases). Trimming took 6 bases from V and 0 from J, leaving 18 bases between them. The V gene's germline CDR1 is LGHDT and CDR2 YNNKEL (reference sequence). The CDR3 has 16 amino acids. The CDR3, as DNA: TGTGCCAGCAGTCCCCACCCCTGGGGGCCCTCCTACGAGCAGTACGTC. This codes for CASSPHPWGPSYEQYV.

The gene calls are TRBV11-2 and TRBJ2-5; 9 positions agree with TRBD1. CDR3 length: 19 amino acids. The germline V gene encodes CDR1 SGHAT and CDR2 FQNNGV. The V gene end was trimmed by 4 bases and the J gene end by 4 bases; junction bases not matched to a gene: 19. The CDR3: CASSSHGTGFQELGETQYF. Here the CDR3 DNA reads TGTGCCAGCAGCTCGCACGGGACAGGGTTTCAAGAGCTGGGAGAGACCCAGTACTTC.

In its sample, this clonotype was seen many times. The chain has TRBV7-6 and TRBJ2-3; D remains ambiguous. The CDR3 loop spans 14 amino acids. The V gene's germline CDR1 is SGHVS and CDR2 FNYEAQ. Trimming shortened V by 1 base and J by 4 bases, and 9 bases separated the two germline ends. Here the CDR3 DNA reads TGTGCCAGCAGCTTAGACGGAAGGCCAGATACGCAGTATTTT. The encoded protein is CASSLDGRPDTQYF.

This clonotype appeared a few times. V is TRBV4-3 and J is TRBJ2-5; D gene ambiguous. Looked up from germline, CDR1 is LGHNA and CDR2 is YSLEER. Trimming shortened V by 1 base and J by 2 bases, and 23 bases separated the two germline ends. The CDR3 has 19 residues. The CDR3: CASSQGFLGGKRQQETQYF. CDR3 in DNA: TGCGCCAGCAGCCAAGGCTTCCTCGGTGGCAAGAGGCAGCAAGAGACCCAGTACTTC.

The V and J genes are TRBV20-1 and TRBJ2-3, with D perhaps TRBD1 or TRBD2 (6 bases each). The ends were cut back, 0 bases at V and 5 bases at J, with 15 bases in the middle. Germline V lookup: CDR1 DFQATT, CDR2 SNEGSKA (reference sequence). The CDR3 is 15 residues long. The CDR3 loop is CSARDRGGLVDTQYF. The DNA for the CDR3 is TGCAGTGCTAGAGATCGTGGGGGGCTGGTAGATACGCAGTATTTT.

The chain joins TRBV12-3 or TRBV12-4 to TRBJ1-2; the D is unclear. V lost 5 bases and J 2 bases, leaving 9 bases between the germline ends. The CDR3 spans 13 residues. The CDR3, as DNA: TGTGCCAGCAGTCGGGCCAAGAACTATGGCTACACCTTC. Its translation is CASSRAKNYGYTF.

This clonotype showed up many times. This rearrangement joins TRBV20-1 to TRBJ1-1; D unresolved. The CDR3 runs to 13 residues. V gave up 0 bases and J gave up 1 base, with 6 bases separating them. Per the germline V gene, CDR1 is DFQATT and CDR2 is SNEGSKA (reference sequence). The CDR3 sequence: CSAREGWNTEAFF. The CDR3 DNA reads TGCAGTGCTAGAGAGGGATGGAACACTGAAGCTTTCTTT.

V gene TRBV6-2 or TRBV6-3 combines with J gene TRBJ2-3; D remains ambiguous. The V gene's germline CDR1 is MNHEY and CDR2 SVGEGT. The CDR3 totals 14 residues. V was shortened by 0 bases and J by 4 bases, with 8 bases between the two germline ends. CDR3 nucleotide sequence: TGTGCCAGCAGTTACTCGAAATGGTCAGATACGCAGTATTTT. Translation: CASSYSKWSDTQYF.

This clonotype was counted a few times. This chain uses TRBV7-3 with TRBJ2-1; D not resolved. V lost 2 bases and J lost 6, with 14 bases in between. Germline CDR1 SGHTA, CDR2 FQGTGA. The CDR3 runs 15 residues. CDR3 in amino acids: CASSLLGSEANEQFF. CDR3 bases: TGTGCCAGCAGCTTATTGGGAAGTGAGGCCAATGAGCAGTTCTTC.

This clonotype occurred many times. V and J are TRBV3-1 and TRBJ1-5, with no clear D. This CDR3 region has 12 residues. V lost 1 base to trimming and J lost 4 bases, with 2 bases between them. Germline-derived CDR1 and CDR2 are LGHDT and YNNKEL (reference sequence). The CDR3 region is CASSQANQPQHF. CDR3 nucleotide sequence: TGTGCCAGCAGCCAAGCGAATCAGCCCCAGCATTTT.

The gene calls are TRBV11-2 and TRBJ2-7; tentatively, D is TRBD2 (5 bases). V was shortened by 8 bases and J by 7 bases, with 18 bases between the two germline ends. This CDR3 is built from 13 residues. Germline CDR1 and CDR2: SGHAT and FQNNGV. The CDR3 here is CASQIALGGEQYF. In DNA form, the CDR3 reads TGTGCCAGCCAAATAGCGCTGGGTGGGGAGCAGTACTTC.

The DNA for the CDR3 is TGTGCCAGCAGCATCGATGGGGGGGTGATTGCAAGCTCCTACAATGAGCAGTTCTTC. It is translated as CASSIDGGVIASSYNEQFF. J is TRBJ2-1 and V is TRBV21-1; the D call of TRBD1 is as the table states it, not checked on the DNA. TRBV21-1 counts as a pseudogene. The CDR3 runs 19 residues.

The chain employs TRBV20-1 and TRBJ1-5, with D unresolved. The germline V gene encodes CDR1 DFQATT and CDR2 SNEGSKA (reference sequence). V was clipped by 6 bases and J by 0 bases, with 15 bases between them. The CDR3 is made up of 15 amino acids. CDR3 loop: CSARPLGNSNQPQHF. The CDR3 bases are TGCAGTGCCCGCCCGTTGGGGAATAGCAATCAGCCCCAGCATTTT.

V gene TRBV5-1 combines with J gene TRBJ1-3; D remains unclear. CDR1 is SGHRS and CDR2 is YFSETQ in the germline V gene. CDR3 length: 15 residues. V shed 4 bases and J shed 3 bases, with 14 bases lying between them. This chain's CDR3 is CASSPDLDFGNTIYF. CDR3 nucleotides: TGCGCCAGCAGCCCAGATCTAGATTTTGGAAACACCATATATTTT.

This chain links TRBV10-3 with TRBJ2-2; the D gene is possibly TRBD1 (6 bases). This CDR3 is 16 amino acids long. The germline V and J ends were trimmed by 2 bases and 0 bases, with 10 bases remaining between them. Germline CDR1 and CDR2: ENHRY and SYGVKD. The CDR3: CAISETGIANTGELFF. CDR3 in DNA: TGTGCCATCAGTGAGACAGGGATCGCGAACACCGGGGAGCTGTTTTTT.

This clonotype was counted only a few times. The V and J genes are TRBV29-1 and TRBJ2-5; 10 positions match TRBD2. Germline V gene lookup returns CDR1 SQVTM and CDR2 ANQGSEA. J lost 3 bases, V lost 3 bases, and 7 bases had no gene match. This CDR3 comprises 15 residues. The DNA for the CDR3 is TGCAGCGTTGAGAGACCCGGGACTAGCGAAGAGACCCAGTACTTC. It encodes CSVERPGTSEETQYF.

This clonotype has more than one count but fewer than ten. The chain links TRBV7-9 to TRBJ1-6; possibly TRBD1 for D (5 bases). This CDR3 spans 14 amino acids. Germline CDR1 SEHNR, CDR2 FQNEAQ (reference sequence). V lost 2 bases and J 9 bases, leaving 11 bases between the germline ends. CDR3 sequence (DNA): TGTGCCAGCAGCTTATCCAGGGAAATTTCACCCCTCCACTTT. This sequence encodes CASSLSREISPLHF.

V gene TRBV4-1 combines with J gene TRBJ2-5, with D perhaps given as TRBD1 or TRBD2 (6 bases each). V gave up 4 bases and J gave up 2 bases, with 17 bases separating them. The germline gives CDR1 MGHRA, CDR2 YSYEKL. The CDR3 runs 16 residues. CDR3 coding DNA: TGCGCCAGCAGCCCCTCCGGTTGGGGGGCGCAAGAGACCCAGTACTTC. Translating gives CASSPSGWGAQETQYF.